This passage covers 17 T cell receptor beta chains from one sample sequenced in a study of T cells after yellow fever vaccination (dated by TCRdb to between 2018 and 2021). The meaning of the sample's treatment or condition label: live attenuated yellow fever vaccine strain. Library preparation employed 5' RACE. Sequencing was performed on an Illumina NovaSeq 6000. The public sequencing data were trimmed at Q25 with fastp and processed into clonotypes with MiXCR by TCRdb, which kept only in-frame beta chains. When rows share a CDR3 protein, they turn into one entry using the most common DNA and genes. The sample table holds approximately 330,000 distinct CDR3 sequences, of which roughly 4% were seen once. Roughly 24% of the sample is held by the ten biggest clonotypes. The sequencing here drew on PBMCs, taken 5 days after the yellow fever booster vaccination. The receptors here all came from a man aged 18 to 30 who received the YFV17D yellow fever vaccine.

The rearrangement uses TRBV9 and TRBJ2-1; possible D gene TRBD2, 6 bases. The CDR3 loop spans 15 amino acids. The germline V gene has CDR1 SGDLS and CDR2 YYNGEE. V was pared by 2 bases and J by 5 bases, with 14 bases between. DNA for the CDR3: TGTGCCAGCAGCGTCGGAGGGCAGGTGAACAATGAGCAGTTCTTC. This gives the protein CASSVGGQVNNEQFF.

This clonotype was seen ten or more times. The chain employs TRBV5-1 and TRBJ2-3, with D possibly TRBD1 on 7 matching bases. Trimming took 3 bases from V and 6 from J, leaving 17 bases between them. Germline-derived CDR1 and CDR2 are SGHRS and YFSETQ. This CDR3 has 15 amino acids. The CDR3 region is CASSSPEGAGDTQYF. The CDR3 coding sequence is TGCGCCAGCAGCTCCCCCGAGGGGGCGGGGGATACGCAGTATTTT.

This clonotype was seen repeatedly, ten times or more. The V call is TRBV10-3, the J call TRBJ2-7; no clear D gene. The V gene lost 6 bases and the J gene lost 7 bases, with 16 bases spanning the gap. Per germline, CDR1 ENHRY and CDR2 SYGVKD. The CDR3 runs to 13 residues. The CDR3 sequence is CAISANEDWEQYV. Here the CDR3 DNA reads TGTGCCATCAGCGCGAACGAAGATTGGGAGCAGTACGTC.

The chain employs TRBV7-9 and TRBJ2-3, with D possibly matching TRBD1 (7 bases). V lost 8 bases and J 2 bases, leaving 29 bases between the germline ends. This CDR3 is 19 amino acids long. In germline, CDR1 is SEHNR, CDR2 FQNEAQ (reference sequence). As DNA, the CDR3 is TGTGCCAGCGGGGAGGAGAGAGGGGGCTTAACCACATCCACAGATACGCAGTATTTT. The encoded protein is CASGEERGGLTTSTDTQYF. The variable domain in full, with the rest retrieved from reference TRBV7-9 and TRBJ2-3, is DTGVSQNPRHKITKRGQNVTFRCDPISEHNRLYWYRQTLGQGPEFLTYFQNEAQLEKSRLLSDRFSAERPKGSFSTLEIQRTEQGDSAMYLCASGEERGGLTTSTDTQYFGPGTRLTVL.

This chain connects TRBV7-9 to TRBJ1-5, with D perhaps matching TRBD1 (6 bases). Per germline, CDR1 SEHNR and CDR2 FQNEAQ (reference sequence). CDR3 length equals 17 residues. V dropped 5 bases and J dropped 5 bases, with 22 bases sitting between them. Written as DNA, the CDR3 is TGTGCCAGCAGCGATTCCTACGGTGGGGGCCTCGATCAGCCCCAGCATTTT. It translates to CASSDSYGGGLDQPQHF. Together with reference TRBV7-9 and TRBJ1-5, the CDR3 gives the full variable domain: DTGVSQNPRHKITKRGQNVTFRCDPISEHNRLYWYRQTLGQGPEFLTYFQNEAQLEKSRLLSDRFSAERPKGSFSTLEIQRTEQGDSAMYLCASSDSYGGGLDQPQHFGDGTRLSIL.

This clonotype was seen only a few times. The chain has TRBV4-2 and TRBJ2-5; 9 bases match TRBD2. The CDR3 loop spans 15 amino acids. CDR1 is LGHNA, CDR2 YNFKEQ, per germline. Trimming removed 4 bases from V and 4 bases from J; junction bases left unmatched: 7. The CDR3, as DNA: TGTGCCAGCAGCCCCACCCCTAGCGGGGCAGAGACCCAGTACTTC. Protein: CASSPTPSGAETQYF.

This chain uses TRBV6-2 or TRBV6-3 with TRBJ2-6; D gene ambiguous. From germline, CDR1 is MNHEY and CDR2 SVGEGT. The CDR3 runs 17 residues. Trimming cost V 7 bases and J 1 base, with 17 bases left between them. CDR3 coding DNA: TGTGCCAGCAAATCAGTAGACTTGACTTCTGGGGCCAACGTCCTGACTTTC. Its translation: CASKSVDLTSGANVLTF.

V gene TRBV9 combines with J gene TRBJ1-3; tentative D call: TRBD1 (5 bases). Germline loops: CDR1 SGDLS, CDR2 YYNGEE. There are 15 residues in the CDR3. V was shortened by 3 bases and J by 4 bases, with 14 bases between the two germline ends. For the CDR3, the DNA is TGTGCCAGCAGCGCTACAGGACACCTAGGAAACACCATATATTTT. This encodes CASSATGHLGNTIYF. Combining the CDR3 with reference TRBV9 and TRBJ1-3 gives the whole variable domain DSGVTQTPKHLITATGQRVTLRCSPRSGDLSVYWYQQSLDQGLQFLIQYYNGEERAKGNILERFSAQQFPDLHSELNLSSLELGDSALYFCASSATGHLGNTIYFGEGSWLTVV.

The sample holds many counts of this clonotype. CDR3 bases: TGTGCCAGCAGCGGCGGACAGGAGGAAATCTATGGCTACACCTTC. Translation gives CASSGGQEEIYGYTF. V and J are TRBV9 and TRBJ1-2; 7 bases map to TRBD1. V gave up 3 bases and J gave up 4 bases; unmatched junction bases: 9. Germline CDR1 SGDLS, CDR2 YYNGEE. This CDR3 region has 15 residues.

This clonotype was picked up a small number of times. The genes are TRBV25-1 and TRBJ1-6, with D perhaps TRBD1 (5 bases). Germline values: CDR1 MGHDK, CDR2 SYGVNS. This CDR3 is built from 12 residues. Trimming cost V 7 bases and J 10 bases, with 11 bases left between them. CDR3 sequence: CASTGLGSPLHF. CDR3 DNA sequence: TGTGCCAGCACGGGGCTCGGGTCACCCCTCCACTTT.

In this sample, this clonotype turned up many times. The chain recombines TRBV29-1 with TRBJ2-7, with D perhaps being TRBD1 or TRBD2 (5 bases each). V was trimmed by 7 bases and J by 1 base, leaving 20 bases between them. CDR3 length: 15 amino acids. Germline V gene sequence: CDR1 SQVTM, CDR2 ANQGSEA. The CDR3 DNA sequence: TGCAGCGCCGGGCGGTGGGACCGGAGGTCCTACGAGCAGTACTTC. The encoded protein is CSAGRWDRRSYEQYF.

This clonotype has more than one count but fewer than ten. The chain has TRBV12-3 or TRBV12-4 and TRBJ1-5; D is perhaps TRBD1 (6 bases). The V end was cut by 5 bases, the J end by 3 bases, with 14 bases between. This CDR3 is built from 15 residues. As DNA, the CDR3 is TGTGCCAGCAGTCCCCCGGGACAAGTCAATCAGCCCCAGCATTTT. Its protein is CASSPPGQVNQPQHF.

In this sample, this clonotype turned up a few times. The V and J genes are TRBV7-2 and TRBJ2-3, with TRBD2 matching 11 bases. The J segment lost 1 base and the V segment lost 6 bases, leaving 15 bases of the junction unmatched. The germline V gene encodes CDR1 SGHTA and CDR2 FQGNSA. This CDR3 is built from 19 residues. The CDR3 loop is CASSFPRGSGGARTDTQYF. In nucleotides, the CDR3 is TGTGCCAGCAGTTTCCCGAGGGGTAGCGGGGGGGCCCGCACAGATACGCAGTATTTT.

The rearrangement joins TRBV7-2 to TRBJ2-7; 8 bases fit TRBD1. J gave up 5 bases and V 4 bases, and 7 bases lay outside the gene matches. Germline CDR1 is SGHTA and CDR2 is FQGNSA. The CDR3 covers 14 residues. As DNA, the CDR3 is TGTGCCAGCAGCTCCCGGGACAGGTTCGACGAGCAGTACTTC. Translation gives CASSSRDRFDEQYF.

With respect to this clonotype: A much larger clonotype is one base distant, so this may be a read error. The chain is built from TRBV5-1 and TRBJ2-5; D call uncertain. V dropped 3 bases and J dropped 5 bases, with 14 bases sitting between them. This CDR3 is 14 amino acids long. CDR1 is SGHRS, CDR2 YFSETQ, per germline. This CDR3 reads CASSSQWAWETQYF. CDR3 DNA: TGCGCCAGCAGCTCACAGTGGGCCTGGGAGACCCAGTACTTC.

This clonotype was seen many times. The rearrangement links TRBV18 to TRBJ1-1; possible D gene TRBD1, 5 bases. Germline V gene sequence: CDR1 KGHSH, CDR2 LQKENI. The CDR3 is 14 residues long. Trimming stripped 6 bases from V and 0 bases from J, with 11 bases between. The CDR3 loop is CASSSQGLNTEAFF. CDR3 in DNA: TGTGCCAGCTCCTCCCAGGGACTGAACACTGAAGCTTTCTTT.

This sequence joins TRBV20-1 and TRBJ2-7; tentative D call: TRBD1 (6 bases). CDR3 length: 14 amino acids. The germline CDR1 and CDR2 sequences are DFQATT and SNEGSKA (reference sequence). V lost 6 bases and J lost 0, with 15 bases in between. This CDR3 reads CSATLTGPSYEQYF. The CDR3 coding sequence is TGCAGTGCAACCCTTACAGGGCCCTCCTACGAGCAGTACTTC.